These 3 T cell receptor beta chains share one sample of origin, sequenced in a study of T cell responses to AZD1222 COVID-19 vaccine. Produced via immunoSEQ multiplex PCR; TCRdb's table is partial and in-frame only. Of approximately 170,000 clones in the sample, about 90% are singletons; the top ten hold around 0.99%. The sample was peripheral blood, taken 28 days after the second AZD1222 dose. All receptors come from an adult who received the AZD1222 COVID-19 vaccine.

This rearrangement joins TRBV5-1 to TRBJ1-5; D not certain. The V end lost 4 bases, the J end lost 5 bases, and 10 bases lay between the germline ends. The germline gives CDR1 SGHRS, CDR2 YFSETQ. This CDR3 is 13 amino acids long. The CDR3 region has the DNA TGCGCCAGCAGCATGGACGGTGATCAGCCCCAGCATTTT. Encoded protein: CASSMDGDQPQHF.

This clone has just one count. The CDR3 here is CATQPNPGSYGYTF. CDR3 bases: TGTGCCACCCAGCCGAACCCAGGCAGCTATGGCTACACCTTC. The gene calls are TRBV6-5 and TRBJ1-2, with D unclear. This CDR3 has 14 residues. V gave up 10 bases and J gave up 4 bases, with 19 bases separating them. Germline-derived CDR1 and CDR2 are MNHEY and SVGAGI.

This chain joins TRBV27 and TRBJ1-1; 8 bases align to TRBD1. The CDR3 sequence is 15 residues long. The V segment lost 3 bases and the J segment 4 bases; nucleotides outside the gene matches: 7. Germline V gene data show CDR1 as MNHEY and CDR2 as SMNVEV (reference sequence). The CDR3 region is CASSFQGAGVTEAFF. CDR3 DNA sequence: TGTGCCAGCAGTTTCCAGGGGGCCGGGGTCACTGAAGCTTTCTTT.